This T cell receptor (beta chain) was retrieved from a study of siplizumab effects on memory and regulatory T cells. Study results and caveats: A mean of roughly 70% of mappable alloreactive CD4+ clones were Treg-derived with siplizumab, compared with about 30% in controls. Among sequences traceable to unstimulated CD4+ memory cells, alloreactive ones were significantly reduced by siplizumab.

Only in-frame clones appear in the TCRdb table, and some are missing; sequencing was by immunoSEQ multiplex PCR. The data contain around 95,000 clones, approximately 94% of them singletons. With regard to this clone: Its antigen is unidentified.

The V end was cut by 1 base, the J end by 0 bases, with 12 bases between. The germline V gene has CDR1 SGHVS and CDR2 FNYEAQ. This CDR3 contains 16 residues. The chain combines TRBV7-6 with TRBJ1-2; D remains unclear. The source material was non-Treg CD4+ T cells sorted from blood. The receptor comes from a human donor in good health. Here the CDR3 reads CASSLERAPSNYGYTF. Written as DNA, the CDR3 is TGTGCCAGCAGCTTAGAAAGGGCCCCGTCTAACTATGGCTACACCTTC.